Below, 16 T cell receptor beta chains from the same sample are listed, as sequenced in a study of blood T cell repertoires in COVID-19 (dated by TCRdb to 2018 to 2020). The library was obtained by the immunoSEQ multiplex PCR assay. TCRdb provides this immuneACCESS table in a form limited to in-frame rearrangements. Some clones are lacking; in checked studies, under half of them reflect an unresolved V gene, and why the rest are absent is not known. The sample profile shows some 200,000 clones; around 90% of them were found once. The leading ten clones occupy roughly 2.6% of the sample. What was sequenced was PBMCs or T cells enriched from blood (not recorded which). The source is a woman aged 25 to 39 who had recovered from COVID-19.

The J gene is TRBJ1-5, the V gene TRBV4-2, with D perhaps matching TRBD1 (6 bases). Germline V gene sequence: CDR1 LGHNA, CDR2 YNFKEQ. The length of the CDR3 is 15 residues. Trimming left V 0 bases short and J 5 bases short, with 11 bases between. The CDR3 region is CASSQDGGSYQPQHF. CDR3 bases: TGTGCCAGCAGCCAAGATGGGGGCAGCTATCAGCCCCAGCATTTT.

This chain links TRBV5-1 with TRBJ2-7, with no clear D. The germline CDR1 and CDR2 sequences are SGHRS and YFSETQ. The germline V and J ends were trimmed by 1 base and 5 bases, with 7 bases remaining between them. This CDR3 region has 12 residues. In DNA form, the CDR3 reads TGCGCCAGCAGCTTGACAGACGACGAGCAGTACTTC. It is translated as CASSLTDDEQYF.

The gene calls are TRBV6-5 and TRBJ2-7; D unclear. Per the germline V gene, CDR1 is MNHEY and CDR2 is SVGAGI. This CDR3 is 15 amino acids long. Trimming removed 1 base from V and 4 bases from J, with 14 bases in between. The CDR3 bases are TGTGCCAGCAGTTACTTAGAAGCCCGTGATTACGAGCAGTACTTC. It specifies CASSYLEARDYEQYF.

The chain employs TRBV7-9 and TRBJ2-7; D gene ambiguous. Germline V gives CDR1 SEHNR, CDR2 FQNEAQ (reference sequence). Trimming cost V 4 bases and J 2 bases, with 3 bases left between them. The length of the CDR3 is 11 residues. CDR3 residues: CASSYTYEQYF. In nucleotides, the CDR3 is TGTGCCAGCAGCTACACCTACGAGCAGTACTTC. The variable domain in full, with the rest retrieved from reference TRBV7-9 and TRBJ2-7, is DTGVSQNPRHKITKRGQNVTFRCDPISEHNRLYWYRQTLGQGPEFLTYFQNEAQLEKSRLLSDRFSAERPKGSFSTLEIQRTEQGDSAMYLCASSYTYEQYFGPGTRLTVT.

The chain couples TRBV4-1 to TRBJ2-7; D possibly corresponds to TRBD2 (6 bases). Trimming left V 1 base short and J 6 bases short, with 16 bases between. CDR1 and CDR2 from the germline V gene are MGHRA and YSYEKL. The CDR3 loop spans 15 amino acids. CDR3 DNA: TGCGCCAGCAGCCAAGGGAGGGGAAGGTCAAGCGAGCAGTACTTC. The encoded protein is CASSQGRGRSSEQYF.

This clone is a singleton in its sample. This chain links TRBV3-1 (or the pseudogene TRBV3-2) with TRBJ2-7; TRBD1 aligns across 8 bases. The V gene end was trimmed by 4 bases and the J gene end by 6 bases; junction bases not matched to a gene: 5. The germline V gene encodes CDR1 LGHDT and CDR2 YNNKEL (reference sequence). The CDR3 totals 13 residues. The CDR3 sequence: CASSPLTGGEQYF. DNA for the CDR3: TGTGCCAGCAGCCCGTTAACAGGGGGCGAGCAGTACTTC.

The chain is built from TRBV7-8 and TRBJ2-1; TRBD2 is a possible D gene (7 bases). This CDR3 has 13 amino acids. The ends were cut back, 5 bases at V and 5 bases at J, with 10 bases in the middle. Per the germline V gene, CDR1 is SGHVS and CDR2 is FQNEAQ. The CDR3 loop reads CASSTGGDNEQFF. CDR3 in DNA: TGTGCCAGCAGCACGGGGGGCGACAATGAGCAGTTCTTC.

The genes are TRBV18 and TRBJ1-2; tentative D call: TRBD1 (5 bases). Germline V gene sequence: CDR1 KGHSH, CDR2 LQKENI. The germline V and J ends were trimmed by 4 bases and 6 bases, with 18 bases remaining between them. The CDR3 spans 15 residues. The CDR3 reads CASSQAAGHEDGYTF. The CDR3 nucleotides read TGTGCCAGCTCACAGGCGGCAGGACATGAGGATGGCTACACCTTC.

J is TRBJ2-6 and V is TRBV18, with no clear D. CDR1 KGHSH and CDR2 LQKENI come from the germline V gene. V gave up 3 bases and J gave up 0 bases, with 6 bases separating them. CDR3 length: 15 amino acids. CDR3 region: CASSPLISGANVLTF. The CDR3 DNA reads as TGTGCCAGCTCACCCCTTATCTCTGGGGCCAACGTCCTGACTTTC.

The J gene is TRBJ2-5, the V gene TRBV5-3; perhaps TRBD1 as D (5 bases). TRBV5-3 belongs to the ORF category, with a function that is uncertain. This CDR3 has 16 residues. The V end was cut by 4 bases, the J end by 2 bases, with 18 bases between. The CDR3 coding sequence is TGTGCCAGAAGCCCCCCGAAGGGGCCCATACAAGAGACCCAGTACTTC. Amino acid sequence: CARSPPKGPIQETQYF.

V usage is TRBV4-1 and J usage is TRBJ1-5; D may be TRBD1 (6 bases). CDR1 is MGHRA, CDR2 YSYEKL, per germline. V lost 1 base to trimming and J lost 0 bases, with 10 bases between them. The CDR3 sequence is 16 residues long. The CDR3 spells CASSQGGQYSNQPQHF. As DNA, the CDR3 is TGCGCCAGCAGCCAAGGAGGACAGTATAGCAATCAGCCCCAGCATTTT.

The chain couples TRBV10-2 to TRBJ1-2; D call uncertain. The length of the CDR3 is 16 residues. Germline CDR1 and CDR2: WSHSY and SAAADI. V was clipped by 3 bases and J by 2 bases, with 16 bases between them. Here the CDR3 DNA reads TGCGCCAGCAGTGAAGGAGCATCCTGGTACAACTATGGCTACACCTTC. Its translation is CASSEGASWYNYGYTF.

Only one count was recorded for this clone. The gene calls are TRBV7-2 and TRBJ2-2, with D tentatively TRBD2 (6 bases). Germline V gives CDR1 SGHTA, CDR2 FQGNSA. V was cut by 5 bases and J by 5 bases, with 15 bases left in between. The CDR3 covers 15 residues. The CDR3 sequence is CASSPGMAGTGELFF. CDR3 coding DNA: TGTGCCAGCAGCCCAGGCATGGCGGGAACCGGGGAGCTGTTTTTT.

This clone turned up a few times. The CDR3 DNA reads as TGTGCCAGCAGCTTAAGAGGGGGCGAGTACAATGAGCAGTTCTTC. Its translation: CASSLRGGEYNEQFF. This chain uses TRBV7-3 with TRBJ2-1; 7 bases are shared with TRBD1. This CDR3 region has 15 residues. From germline, CDR1 is SGHTA and CDR2 FQGTGA. Germline trimming cut 1 base from V and 4 bases from J; bases unmatched to any gene: 4.

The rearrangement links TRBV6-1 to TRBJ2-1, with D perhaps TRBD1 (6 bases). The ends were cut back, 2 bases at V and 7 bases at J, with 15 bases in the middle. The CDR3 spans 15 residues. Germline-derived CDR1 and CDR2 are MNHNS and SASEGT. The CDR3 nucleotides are TGTGCCAGCAGTGAAACCCAGGGGATAGGGAATGAGCAGTTCTTC. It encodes CASSETQGIGNEQFF.

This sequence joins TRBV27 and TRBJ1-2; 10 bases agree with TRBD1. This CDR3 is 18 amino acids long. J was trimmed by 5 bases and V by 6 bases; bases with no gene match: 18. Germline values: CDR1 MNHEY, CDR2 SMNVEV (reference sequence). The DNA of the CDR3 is TGTGCCAGCAGCCCCTCAATGGGGGACAGGGGTCCCCTTTATGGCTACACCTTC. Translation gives CASSPSMGDRGPLYGYTF.